Listed below are T cell receptor beta chains from one sample, sequenced in a study of graft-versus-host responses after intestinal transplantation. The protocol was immunoSEQ multiplex PCR, while the TCRdb copy is restricted to in-frame clones and leaves out a portion. In the table there are about 85,000 clones, around 93% of which are singletons. These receptors lack a known antigen. The sample in question was unstimulated CD8+ T cells sorted from spleen or lymph node cells, obtained before transplant. The receptors stem from a human donor who was the organ donor for an intestinal transplant. Both conserved end residues are part of each CDR3. The D gene is left open where the match is weak.

D gene	V gene	J gene	CDR3 protein	CDR3 DNA
TRBD1	TRBV19	TRBJ1-4	CASSNTGQGDEKLFF	TGTGCCAGTAGTAATACGGGACAGGGAGATGAAAAACTGTTTTTT
TRBD2	TRBV13	TRBJ2-5	CASSFAGEETQYF	TGTGCCAGCAGCTTCGCGGGGGAAGAGACCCAGTACTTC
-	TRBV4-1	TRBJ1-4	CASSPETTGTFDEKLFF	TGCGCCAGCAGCCCCGAAACGACCGGGACATTTGACGAAAAACTGTTTTTT
-	TRBV7-9	TRBJ1-2	CASSLAPNYGYTF	TGTGCCAGCAGCTTAGCGCCAAACTATGGCTACACCTTC
-	TRBV10-3	TRBJ2-7	CAISDADQSSYEQYF	TGTGCCATCAGTGACGCAGACCAGAGCTCCTACGAGCAGTACTTC
-	TRBV19	TRBJ2-1	CASSDSSYNEQFF	TGTGCCAGTTCCGATAGCTCCTACAATGAGCAGTTCTTC
TRBD2	TRBV7-9	TRBJ2-1	CASSLLQARLAVEQFF	TGTGCCAGCAGCTTACTACAAGCCAGACTAGCGGTTGAGCAGTTCTTC
TRBD1	TRBV27	TRBJ1-5	CASSFRGFNQPQHF	TGTGCCAGCAGTTTCAGGGGGTTTAATCAGCCCCAGCATTTT
TRBD2	TRBV4-2	TRBJ2-7	CASSQDPSGYEQYF	TGTGCCAGCAGCCAAGACCCTAGCGGGTACGAGCAGTACTTC
-	TRBV9	TRBJ1-4	CASSATADGNNEKLFF	TGTGCCAGCAGCGCGACGGCGGACGGGAATAATGAAAAACTGTTTTTT
-	TRBV11-2	TRBJ1-4	CASSLDSPTNEKLFF	TGTGCCAGCAGCCTCGACAGTCCAACTAATGAAAAACTGTTTTTT
TRBD1	TRBV9	TRBJ1-1	CASSPSGTGGAATFF	TGTGCCAGCAGCCCATCCGGGACAGGGGGAGCCGCCACTTTCTTT
-	TRBV27	TRBJ2-7	CASSPLERRLYEQYF	TGTGCCAGCAGTCCCCTAGAGCGGAGGCTGTACGAGCAGTACTTC
-	TRBV9	TRBJ1-1	CASSVGDAMNTEAFF	TGTGCCAGCAGCGTAGGGGATGCCATGAACACTGAAGCTTTCTTT
-	TRBV19	TRBJ1-1	CASSIVGTDTEAFF	TGTGCCAGTAGTATAGTAGGAACAGACACTGAAGCTTTCTTT
TRBD1	TRBV9	TRBJ1-2	CASSATGADYGYTF	TGTGCCAGCAGCGCCACAGGGGCCGACTATGGCTACACCTTC
-	TRBV5-5	TRBJ2-7	CASSGFGVIGTYEQYF	TGTGCCAGCAGCGGTTTTGGGGTAATCGGGACCTACGAGCAGTACTTC
-	TRBV27	TRBJ1-4	CASSHTNEKLFF	TGTGCCAGCAGTCATACTAATGAAAAACTGTTTTTT
-	TRBV5-4	TRBJ2-7	CASSFVDEYEQYF	TGTGCCAGCAGCTTCGTCGACGAATACGAGCAGTACTTC
TRBD1	TRBV15	TRBJ1-6	CATSRGQGADSPLHF	TGTGCCACCAGCAGAGGACAGGGGGCAGATTCACCCCTCCACTTT
-	TRBV2	TRBJ2-3	CASTYPPDTQYF	TGTGCCAGCACATACCCCCCGGATACGCAGTATTTT
TRBD2	TRBV5-5	TRBJ2-1	CASSLYGTSGDEQFF	TGTGCCAGCAGCTTGTATGGGACTAGTGGCGATGAGCAGTTCTTC